This T cell receptor beta chain stems from a study of shared clonotypes between healthy human individuals. The CDR3 totals 14 residues. Looked up from germline, CDR1 is SEHNR and CDR2 is FQNEAQ (reference sequence). V lost 6 bases, J lost 7 bases, and 18 bases lay in between. TCRdb's table, derived via immunoSEQ multiplex PCR, lists solely in-frame clones and lacks some. The sample contains under 850,000 clones, around 92% of which appear only once. In the naive CD8 group, cells lacked CD45RO and were positively selected for CCR7, so terminally differentiated effector memory CD45RA+ cells were left out. Findings and limits, study-wide: Blood was the sole source, and tissue repertoires probably differ.

For this clone: Its specificity is unknown.

The sequence came from a man aged 30 to 45 in good health. This rearrangement joins TRBV7-9 to TRBJ1-2; a weak D match, TRBD1 (5 bases). Sequenced: naive CD8+ T cells sorted from blood. The CDR3 DNA is TGTGCCAGCAGGGGTGGGACGGTTAGTTCTGGCTACACCTTC. Its translation is CASRGGTVSSGYTF. Using reference TRBV7-9 and TRBJ1-2 for the parts outside the CDR3, the full variable domain is DTGVSQNPRHKITKRGQNVTFRCDPISEHNRLYWYRQTLGQGPEFLTYFQNEAQLEKSRLLSDRFSAERPKGSFSTLEIQRTEQGDSAMYLCASRGGTVSSGYTFGSGTRLTVV.